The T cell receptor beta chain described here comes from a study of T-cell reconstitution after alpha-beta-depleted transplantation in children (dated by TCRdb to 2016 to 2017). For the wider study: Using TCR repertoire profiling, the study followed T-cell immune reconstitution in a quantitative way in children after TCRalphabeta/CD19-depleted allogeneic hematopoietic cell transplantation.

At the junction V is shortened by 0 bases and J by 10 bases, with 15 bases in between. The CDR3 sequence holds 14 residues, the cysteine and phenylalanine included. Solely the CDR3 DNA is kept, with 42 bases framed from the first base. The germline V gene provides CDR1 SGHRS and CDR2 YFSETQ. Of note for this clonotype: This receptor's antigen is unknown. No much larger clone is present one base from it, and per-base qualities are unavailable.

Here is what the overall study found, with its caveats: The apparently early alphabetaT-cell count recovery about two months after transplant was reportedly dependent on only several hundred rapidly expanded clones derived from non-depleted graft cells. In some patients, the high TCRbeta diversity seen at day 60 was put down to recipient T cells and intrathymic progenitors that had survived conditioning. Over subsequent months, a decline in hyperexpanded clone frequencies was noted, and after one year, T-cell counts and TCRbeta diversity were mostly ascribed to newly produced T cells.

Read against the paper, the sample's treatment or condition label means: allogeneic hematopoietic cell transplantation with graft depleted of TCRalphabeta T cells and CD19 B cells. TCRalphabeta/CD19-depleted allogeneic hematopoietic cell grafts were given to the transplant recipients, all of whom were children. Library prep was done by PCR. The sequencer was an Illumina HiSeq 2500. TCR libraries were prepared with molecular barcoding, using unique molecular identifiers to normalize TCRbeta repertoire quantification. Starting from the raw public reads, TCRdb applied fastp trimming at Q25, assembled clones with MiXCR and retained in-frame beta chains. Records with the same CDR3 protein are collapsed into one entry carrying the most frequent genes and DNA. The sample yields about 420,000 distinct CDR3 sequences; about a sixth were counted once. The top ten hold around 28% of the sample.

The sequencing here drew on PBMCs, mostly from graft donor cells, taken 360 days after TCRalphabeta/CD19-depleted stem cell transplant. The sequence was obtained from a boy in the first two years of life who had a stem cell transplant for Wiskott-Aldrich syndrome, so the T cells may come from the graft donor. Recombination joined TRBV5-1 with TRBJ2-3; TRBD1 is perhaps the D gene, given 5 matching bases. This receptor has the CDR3 CASSLGTPSRAQYF. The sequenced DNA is TGCGCCAGCAGCTTGGGGACACCGTCACGGGCGCAGTATTTT.